The clone carrying this T cell receptor beta chain came up a few times. The germline V gene has CDR1 SEHNR and CDR2 FQNEAQ (reference sequence). CDR3 size: 14 residues. V lost 2 bases to trimming and J lost 9 bases, with 17 bases between them. Researchers took RNA transcripts and amplified the TCR beta CDR3 regions from them. RT-PCR in the first round (using the HTBI primer set) targeted the TCR CDR3. TCRdb re-called the multiplex PCR reads with MiXCR, one entry per CDR3 protein. Of 300,000 to 400,000 distinct CDR3 sequences listed, 21% are singletons. The sample originates from a study of T cells in Graves' hyperthyroidism and ophthalmopathy.

J is TRBJ2-7 and V is TRBV7-9, with D uncertain. The sequence derives from a woman in her fifties or sixties with Graves' hyperthyroidism. Sequencing input: blood. The CDR3 DNA is TGTGCCAGCAGCTTAACCAGTAGCCACAAAGGGCAGTACTTC. Amino acids: CASSLTSSHKGQYF.